The 2 T cell receptor beta chains reported below all come from one sample, sequenced in a study of T cells after yellow fever vaccination. In TCRdb, the 5' RACE reads were re-called with MiXCR into one record per CDR3 protein. The sample includes 120,000 to 150,000 distinct CDR3 sequences, roughly 8.2% of them seen just once. Sequencing was performed on CD4+ T cells sorted from PBMCs, taken 5 days after the yellow fever booster vaccination. The source is a young man who received the YFV17D yellow fever vaccine.

The chain joins TRBV7-2 to TRBJ2-7, with D perhaps matching TRBD1 (6 bases). V was shortened by 5 bases and J by 4 bases, with 12 bases between the two germline ends. The CDR3 totals 13 residues. The V gene's germline CDR1 is SGHTA and CDR2 FQGNSA. The CDR3 is CASSIQQGYEQYF. The DNA of the CDR3 is TGTGCCAGCAGCATCCAACAGGGTTACGAGCAGTACTTC. The whole variable domain, remainder taken from reference TRBV7-2 and TRBJ2-7, is GAGVSQSPSNKVTEKGKDVELRCDPISGHTALYWYRQSLGQGLEFLIYFQGNSAPDKSGLPSDRFSAERTGGSVSTLTIQRTQQEDSAVYLCASSIQQGYEQYFGPGTRLTVT.

This clonotype has a count of ten or more. The rearrangement uses TRBV7-3 and TRBJ2-1; 7 positions agree with TRBD2. Germline lookup yields CDR1 SGHTA and CDR2 FQGTGA. CDR3 length: 17 amino acids. V was pared by 1 base and J by 6 bases, with 12 bases of the junction left unmatched. CDR3 sequence reads: CASSLKVLGRASNEQFF. CDR3 bases: TGTGCCAGCAGCTTAAAAGTTCTAGGGAGGGCGAGCAATGAGCAGTTCTTC.